The present entry profiles one TCR beta chain with its context. The sample originates from a study of Ad26.COV2.S vaccination and SARS-CoV-2 variants. Profiled with immunoSEQ multiplex PCR; TCRdb holds only in-frame clones, not every one. This sample has 500,000 or so clones, with about 83% found just once. The treatment was: 15 to 20 received Ad26.COV2.S at low or high dose, single or two shots; roughly 5 received placebo; per-sample allocation not given. Sample collection was performed on day 63 after the first vaccine or placebo injection. An Ad26 vector that expressed Wuhan-strain SARS-CoV-2 spike constituted the vaccine. CDR1 and CDR2 from the germline V gene are SGHAT and FQNNGV. With V trimmed by 5 bases and J by 1 base, 8 bases remained unmatched. The CDR3 covers 17 residues.

The rearrangement uses TRBV11-2 and TRBJ2-1, with 10 positions matching TRBD2. This material consisted of peripheral blood, taken in a trial of Ad26.COV2.S vaccine versus placebo. The source is a person between 18 and 65 years old who received the Ad26.COV2.S COVID-19 vaccine or a placebo. CDR3 DNA: TGTGCCAGCAGCCGTTTCTTAGCGGGAGGTTCCTACAATGAGCAGTTCTTC. Amino acids: CASSRFLAGGSYNEQFF.